The clone carrying this T cell receptor beta chain was found once. The data originate from a study of technical replicates of blood from several donors. The CDR3 sequence is 14 residues long. Trimming at V came to 0 bases and at J to 5 bases, leaving 4 bases not matched to a gene. Germline-derived CDR1 and CDR2 are SGHVS and FQNEAQ. TCRdb's table, derived via immunoSEQ multiplex PCR, lists solely in-frame clones and lacks some. The top ten hold under 0.4% of the sample, which has approximately 88,000 clones, approximately 97% seen once. The sequencing input was T cells isolated from PBMCs. V is TRBV7-8 and J is TRBJ2-7, with TRBD1 identical over 7 bases. This clonotype was obtained from a human donor in good health. CDR3 in DNA: TGTGCCAGCAGCTTAGCGGGACAGAGGCACGAGCAGTACTTC. Its translation: CASSLAGQRHEQYF.